The 13 T cell receptor beta chains below were found in one sample sequenced in a study of T cell repertoires in ileal Crohn's disease. Using immunoSEQ multiplex PCR, the repertoire was profiled, and TCRdb retains in-frame clones only, with some absent. This sample contains some 70 clones. Time point denoted: neoterminal ileum biopsy at postoperative endoscopy, about 6 months after surgery. The sequenced material came from ileal tissue. These TCRs come from an adult with Crohn's disease.

The chain carries TRBV28 and TRBJ1-2, with 7 bases fitting TRBD1. Trimming at V came to 5 bases and at J to 4 bases, leaving 10 bases not matched to a gene. This CDR3 is built from 15 residues. Germline V lookup: CDR1 MDHEN, CDR2 SYDVKM. The CDR3 coding sequence is TGTGCCAGCAGTAAGACAGGGCTCCAAGGCTATGGCTACACCTTC. It translates to CASSKTGLQGYGYTF.

This clone was recorded only once. The chain is built from TRBV7-9 and TRBJ2-1; no definite D call. V was pared by 7 bases and J by 4 bases, with 8 bases between. There are 12 residues in the CDR3. Per germline, CDR1 SEHNR and CDR2 FQNEAQ (reference sequence). The CDR3 DNA reads as TGTGCCAGCATCAGAGCGTACAATGAGCAGTTCTTC. This codes for CASIRAYNEQFF.

V and J are TRBV7-2 and TRBJ1-4; D gene unclear. The CDR3 extends over 12 amino acids. Per germline, CDR1 SGHTA and CDR2 FQGNSA. V was trimmed by 5 bases and J by 5 bases, leaving 6 bases between them. The chain's CDR3 is CASSPLNEKLFF. The CDR3 DNA reads as TGTGCCAGCAGCCCCCTAAATGAAAAACTGTTTTTT.

The rearrangement links TRBV7-3 to TRBJ2-1; unclear D gene. The CDR3 has 14 residues. Germline V lookup: CDR1 SGHTA, CDR2 FQGTGA. Trimming shortened V by 1 base and J by 6 bases, and 10 bases separated the two germline ends. CDR3 sequence: CASSLSSDPNEQFF. The CDR3 DNA sequence: TGTGCCAGCAGCTTAAGCTCGGATCCCAATGAGCAGTTCTTC. Filled out from reference TRBV7-3 and TRBJ2-1, the complete variable domain reads GAGVSQTPSNKVTEKGKYVELRCDPISGHTALYWYRQSLGQGPEFLIYFQGTGAADDSGLPNDRFFAVRPEGSVSTLKIQRTERGDSAVYLCASSLSSDPNEQFFGPGTRLTVL.

The rearrangement joins TRBV5-1 to TRBJ2-7, with 8 bases aligning to TRBD2. Germline V CDR1 and CDR2: SGHRS, YFSETQ. The junction had 14 bases not matched to a gene; V was cut back by 4 bases and J by 5 bases. The CDR3 is made up of 16 amino acids. The CDR3 nucleotides read TGCGCCAGCAGCAGCCGGGCCGGGGGGGGGCCCCACGAGCAGTACTTC. Translation gives CASSSRAGGGPHEQYF. Using reference TRBV5-1 and TRBJ2-7 for the parts outside the CDR3, the full variable domain is KAGVTQTPRYLIKTRGQQVTLSCSPISGHRSVSWYQQTPGQGLQFLFEYFSETQRNKGNFPGRFSGRQFSNSRSEMNVSTLELGDSALYLCASSSRAGGGPHEQYFGPGTRLTVT.

The chain is built from TRBV5-6 and TRBJ2-5; 8 bases agree with TRBD1. CDR1 is SGHDT, CDR2 YYEEEE, per germline. This CDR3 region has 15 residues. V lost 4 bases, J lost 0 bases, and 5 bases stayed unmatched. The CDR3 protein is CASSGGQDYQETQYF. In DNA form, the CDR3 reads TGTGCCAGCAGCGGGGGACAGGACTACCAAGAGACCCAGTACTTC.

V usage is TRBV7-1 and J usage is TRBJ2-6; perhaps TRBD1 as D (5 bases). TRBV7-1 falls under the ORF class, with uncertain function. With 5 bases removed from V and 5 bases from J, the gap between germline ends came to 22 bases. CDR3 length equals 18 residues. In nucleotides, the CDR3 is TGTGCCAGCAGCCACACAGGACGAGGACAAAGTCGGGCCAACGTCCTGACTTTC. The encoded protein is CASSHTGRGQSRANVLTF.

V is TRBV4-3 and J is TRBJ2-1; D is unclear. The CDR3 spans 15 residues. Germline CDR1 and CDR2: LGHNA and YSLEER. V was shortened by 0 bases and J by 4 bases, with 10 bases between the two germline ends. CDR3 bases: TGCGCCAGCAGCCAAGAGAAAGCGAATTACAATGAGCAGTTCTTC. This gives the protein CASSQEKANYNEQFF.

V and J are TRBV27 and TRBJ2-7; 9 bases are shared with TRBD2. Germline values: CDR1 MNHEY, CDR2 SMNVEV (reference sequence). This CDR3 region has 14 residues. The V and J ends lost 7 bases and 5 bases, in that order; junction bases with no gene match: 9. CDR3 DNA: TGTGCCAGCAAAATAGCGGGAGCGAACCACGAGCAGTACTTC. This gives the protein CASKIAGANHEQYF.

The chain links TRBV11-2 to TRBJ1-1; D not certain. From germline, CDR1 is SGHAT and CDR2 FQNNGV. This CDR3 region has 12 residues. Trimming pared 1 base from V and 1 base from J, leaving 1 base between. The CDR3 DNA reads as TGTGCCAGCAGCTTAGCGAACACTGAAGCTTTCTTT. Protein sequence: CASSLANTEAFF.

The CDR3 DNA follows: TGTGCCACGGGAGTAAACTATGAAAAACTGTTTTTT. It specifies CATGVNYEKLFF. The chain employs TRBV27 and TRBJ1-4; no reliable D call. The CDR3 covers 12 residues. CDR1 is MNHEY and CDR2 is SMNVEV in the germline V gene (reference sequence). The ends were cut back, 10 bases at V and 6 bases at J, with 12 bases in the middle.

The CDR3 DNA reads as TGTGCCAGCAGCGTAGGCGGGGGAGTAGCGGGAGGTTCTGAGCAGTTCTTC. It specifies CASSVGGGVAGGSEQFF. The chain combines TRBV9 with TRBJ2-1; 10 bases fit TRBD2. The trim removed 0 bases at V and 9 bases at J, leaving 12 bases unmatched. In germline, CDR1 is SGDLS, CDR2 YYNGEE. This CDR3 is 17 amino acids long.

For the CDR3, the DNA is TGTGCCAGCAGCTCCGGGACAGGGGGCGGTGTGGGCACCGGGGAGCTGTTTTTT. Protein sequence: CASSSGTGGGVGTGELFF. The chain carries TRBV28 and TRBJ2-2, with 12 positions matching TRBD1. After removal of 6 bases from V and 4 bases from J, the junction contained 12 bases not matched to a gene. This CDR3 region has 18 residues. Germline CDR1 and CDR2: MDHEN and SYDVKM.